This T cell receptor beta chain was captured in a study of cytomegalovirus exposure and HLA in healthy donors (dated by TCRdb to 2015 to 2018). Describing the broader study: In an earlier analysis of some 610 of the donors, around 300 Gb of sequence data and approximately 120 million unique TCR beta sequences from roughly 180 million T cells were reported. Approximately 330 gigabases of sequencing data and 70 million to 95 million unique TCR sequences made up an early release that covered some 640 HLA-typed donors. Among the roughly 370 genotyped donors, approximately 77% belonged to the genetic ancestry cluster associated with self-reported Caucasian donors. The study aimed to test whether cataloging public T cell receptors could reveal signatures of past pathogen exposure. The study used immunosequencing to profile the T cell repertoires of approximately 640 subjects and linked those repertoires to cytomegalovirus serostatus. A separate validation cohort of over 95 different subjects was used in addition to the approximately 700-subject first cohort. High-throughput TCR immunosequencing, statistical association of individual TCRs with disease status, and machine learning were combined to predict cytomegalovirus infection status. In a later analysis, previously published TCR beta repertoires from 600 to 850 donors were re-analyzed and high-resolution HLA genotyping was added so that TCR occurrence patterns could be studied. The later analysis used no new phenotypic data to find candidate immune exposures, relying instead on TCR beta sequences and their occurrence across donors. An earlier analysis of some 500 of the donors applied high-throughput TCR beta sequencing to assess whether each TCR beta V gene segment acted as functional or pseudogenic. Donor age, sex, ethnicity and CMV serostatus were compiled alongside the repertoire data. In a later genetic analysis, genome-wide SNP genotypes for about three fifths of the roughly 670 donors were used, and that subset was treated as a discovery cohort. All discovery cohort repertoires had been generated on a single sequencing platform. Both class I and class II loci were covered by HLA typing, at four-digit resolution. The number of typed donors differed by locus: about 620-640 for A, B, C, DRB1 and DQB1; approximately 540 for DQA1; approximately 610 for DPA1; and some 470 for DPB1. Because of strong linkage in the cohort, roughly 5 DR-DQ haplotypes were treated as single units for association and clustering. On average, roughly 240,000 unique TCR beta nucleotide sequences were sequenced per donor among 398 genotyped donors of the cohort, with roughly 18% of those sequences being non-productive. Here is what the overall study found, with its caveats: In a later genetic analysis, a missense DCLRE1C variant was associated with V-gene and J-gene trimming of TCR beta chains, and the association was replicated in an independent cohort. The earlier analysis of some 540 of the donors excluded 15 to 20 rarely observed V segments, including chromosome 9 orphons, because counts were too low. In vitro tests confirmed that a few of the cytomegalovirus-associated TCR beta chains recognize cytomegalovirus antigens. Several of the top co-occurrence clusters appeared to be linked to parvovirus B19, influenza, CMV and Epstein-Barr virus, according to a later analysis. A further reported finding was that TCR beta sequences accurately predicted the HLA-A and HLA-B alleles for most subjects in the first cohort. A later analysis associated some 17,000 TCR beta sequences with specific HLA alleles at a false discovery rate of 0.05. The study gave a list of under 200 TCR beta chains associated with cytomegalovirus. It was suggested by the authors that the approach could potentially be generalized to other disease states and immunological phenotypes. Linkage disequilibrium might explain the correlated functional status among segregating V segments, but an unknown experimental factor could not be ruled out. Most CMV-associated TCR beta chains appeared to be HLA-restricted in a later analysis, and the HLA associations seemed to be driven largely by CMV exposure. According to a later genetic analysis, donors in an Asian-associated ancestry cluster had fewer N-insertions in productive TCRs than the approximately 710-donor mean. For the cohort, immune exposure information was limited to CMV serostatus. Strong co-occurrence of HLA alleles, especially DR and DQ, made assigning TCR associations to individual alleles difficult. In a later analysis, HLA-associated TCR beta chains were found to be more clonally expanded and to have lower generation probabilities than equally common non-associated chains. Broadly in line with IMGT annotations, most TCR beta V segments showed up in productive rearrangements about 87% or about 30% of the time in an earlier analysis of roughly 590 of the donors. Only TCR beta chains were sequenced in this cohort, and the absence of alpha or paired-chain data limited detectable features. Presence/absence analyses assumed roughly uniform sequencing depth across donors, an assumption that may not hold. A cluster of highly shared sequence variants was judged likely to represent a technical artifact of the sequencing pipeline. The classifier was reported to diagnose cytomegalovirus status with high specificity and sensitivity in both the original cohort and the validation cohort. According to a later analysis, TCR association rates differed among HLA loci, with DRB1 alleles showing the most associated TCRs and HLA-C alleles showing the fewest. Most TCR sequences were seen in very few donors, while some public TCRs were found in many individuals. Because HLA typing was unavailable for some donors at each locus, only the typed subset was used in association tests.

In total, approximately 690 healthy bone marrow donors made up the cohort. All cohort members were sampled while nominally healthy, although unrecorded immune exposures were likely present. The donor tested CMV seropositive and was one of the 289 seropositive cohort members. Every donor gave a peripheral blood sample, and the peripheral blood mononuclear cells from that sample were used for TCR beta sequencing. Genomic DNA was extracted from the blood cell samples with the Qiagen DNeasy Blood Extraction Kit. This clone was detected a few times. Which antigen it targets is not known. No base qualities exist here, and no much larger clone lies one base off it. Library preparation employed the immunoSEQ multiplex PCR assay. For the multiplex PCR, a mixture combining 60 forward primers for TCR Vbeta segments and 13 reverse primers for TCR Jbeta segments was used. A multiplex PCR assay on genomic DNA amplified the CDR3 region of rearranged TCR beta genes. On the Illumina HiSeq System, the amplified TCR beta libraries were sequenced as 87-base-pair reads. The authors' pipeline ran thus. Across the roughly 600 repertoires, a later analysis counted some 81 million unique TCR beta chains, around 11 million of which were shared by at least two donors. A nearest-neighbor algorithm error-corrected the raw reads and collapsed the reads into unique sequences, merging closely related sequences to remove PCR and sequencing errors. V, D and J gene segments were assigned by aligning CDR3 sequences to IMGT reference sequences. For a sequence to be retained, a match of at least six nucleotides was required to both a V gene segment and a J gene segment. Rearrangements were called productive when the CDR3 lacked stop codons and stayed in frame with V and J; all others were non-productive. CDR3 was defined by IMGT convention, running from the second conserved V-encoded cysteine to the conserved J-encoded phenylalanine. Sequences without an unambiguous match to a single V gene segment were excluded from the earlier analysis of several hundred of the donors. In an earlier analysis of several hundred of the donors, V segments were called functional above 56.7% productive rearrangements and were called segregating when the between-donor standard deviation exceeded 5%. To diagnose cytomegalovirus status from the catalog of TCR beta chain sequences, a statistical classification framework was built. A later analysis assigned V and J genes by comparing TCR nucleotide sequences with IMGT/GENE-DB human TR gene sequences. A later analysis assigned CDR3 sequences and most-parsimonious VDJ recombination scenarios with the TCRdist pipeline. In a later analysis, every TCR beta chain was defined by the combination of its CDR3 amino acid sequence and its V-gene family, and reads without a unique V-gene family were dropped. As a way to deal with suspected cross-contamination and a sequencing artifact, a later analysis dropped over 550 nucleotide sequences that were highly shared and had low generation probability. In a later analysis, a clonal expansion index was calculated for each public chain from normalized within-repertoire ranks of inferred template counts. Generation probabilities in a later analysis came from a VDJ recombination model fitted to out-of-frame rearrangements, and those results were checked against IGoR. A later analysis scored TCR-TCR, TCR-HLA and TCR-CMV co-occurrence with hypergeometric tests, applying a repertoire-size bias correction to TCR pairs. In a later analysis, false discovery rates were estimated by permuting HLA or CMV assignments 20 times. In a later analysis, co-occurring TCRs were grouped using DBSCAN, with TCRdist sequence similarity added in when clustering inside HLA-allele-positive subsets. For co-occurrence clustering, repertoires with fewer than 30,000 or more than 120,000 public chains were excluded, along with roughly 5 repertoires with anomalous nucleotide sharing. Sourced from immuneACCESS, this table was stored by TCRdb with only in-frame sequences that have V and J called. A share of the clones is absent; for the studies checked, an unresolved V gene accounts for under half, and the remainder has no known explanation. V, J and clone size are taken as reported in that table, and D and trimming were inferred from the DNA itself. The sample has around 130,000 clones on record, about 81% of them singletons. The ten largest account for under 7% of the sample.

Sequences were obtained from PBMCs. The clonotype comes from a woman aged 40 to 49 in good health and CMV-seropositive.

The DNA sequence is given as TGTGCCAGCAGCGTAGGACCTACAGGGGACCTAACTAATAGCAATCAGCCCCAGCATTTT. Translated, it reads CASSVGPTGDLTNSNQPQHF. This receptor chain uses TRBV9 and TRBJ1-5; 7 junctional bases match TRBD1. CDR3 length: 20 amino acids, cysteine to phenylalanine. Only the CDR3 part of the read is kept: 60 bases, read in frame from the first base. Trimming leaves V shorter by 0 bases and J shorter by 0 bases, with the junction holding 15 bases beyond the gene matches. CDR1 and CDR2, per the germline V gene, are SGDLS and YYNGEE.